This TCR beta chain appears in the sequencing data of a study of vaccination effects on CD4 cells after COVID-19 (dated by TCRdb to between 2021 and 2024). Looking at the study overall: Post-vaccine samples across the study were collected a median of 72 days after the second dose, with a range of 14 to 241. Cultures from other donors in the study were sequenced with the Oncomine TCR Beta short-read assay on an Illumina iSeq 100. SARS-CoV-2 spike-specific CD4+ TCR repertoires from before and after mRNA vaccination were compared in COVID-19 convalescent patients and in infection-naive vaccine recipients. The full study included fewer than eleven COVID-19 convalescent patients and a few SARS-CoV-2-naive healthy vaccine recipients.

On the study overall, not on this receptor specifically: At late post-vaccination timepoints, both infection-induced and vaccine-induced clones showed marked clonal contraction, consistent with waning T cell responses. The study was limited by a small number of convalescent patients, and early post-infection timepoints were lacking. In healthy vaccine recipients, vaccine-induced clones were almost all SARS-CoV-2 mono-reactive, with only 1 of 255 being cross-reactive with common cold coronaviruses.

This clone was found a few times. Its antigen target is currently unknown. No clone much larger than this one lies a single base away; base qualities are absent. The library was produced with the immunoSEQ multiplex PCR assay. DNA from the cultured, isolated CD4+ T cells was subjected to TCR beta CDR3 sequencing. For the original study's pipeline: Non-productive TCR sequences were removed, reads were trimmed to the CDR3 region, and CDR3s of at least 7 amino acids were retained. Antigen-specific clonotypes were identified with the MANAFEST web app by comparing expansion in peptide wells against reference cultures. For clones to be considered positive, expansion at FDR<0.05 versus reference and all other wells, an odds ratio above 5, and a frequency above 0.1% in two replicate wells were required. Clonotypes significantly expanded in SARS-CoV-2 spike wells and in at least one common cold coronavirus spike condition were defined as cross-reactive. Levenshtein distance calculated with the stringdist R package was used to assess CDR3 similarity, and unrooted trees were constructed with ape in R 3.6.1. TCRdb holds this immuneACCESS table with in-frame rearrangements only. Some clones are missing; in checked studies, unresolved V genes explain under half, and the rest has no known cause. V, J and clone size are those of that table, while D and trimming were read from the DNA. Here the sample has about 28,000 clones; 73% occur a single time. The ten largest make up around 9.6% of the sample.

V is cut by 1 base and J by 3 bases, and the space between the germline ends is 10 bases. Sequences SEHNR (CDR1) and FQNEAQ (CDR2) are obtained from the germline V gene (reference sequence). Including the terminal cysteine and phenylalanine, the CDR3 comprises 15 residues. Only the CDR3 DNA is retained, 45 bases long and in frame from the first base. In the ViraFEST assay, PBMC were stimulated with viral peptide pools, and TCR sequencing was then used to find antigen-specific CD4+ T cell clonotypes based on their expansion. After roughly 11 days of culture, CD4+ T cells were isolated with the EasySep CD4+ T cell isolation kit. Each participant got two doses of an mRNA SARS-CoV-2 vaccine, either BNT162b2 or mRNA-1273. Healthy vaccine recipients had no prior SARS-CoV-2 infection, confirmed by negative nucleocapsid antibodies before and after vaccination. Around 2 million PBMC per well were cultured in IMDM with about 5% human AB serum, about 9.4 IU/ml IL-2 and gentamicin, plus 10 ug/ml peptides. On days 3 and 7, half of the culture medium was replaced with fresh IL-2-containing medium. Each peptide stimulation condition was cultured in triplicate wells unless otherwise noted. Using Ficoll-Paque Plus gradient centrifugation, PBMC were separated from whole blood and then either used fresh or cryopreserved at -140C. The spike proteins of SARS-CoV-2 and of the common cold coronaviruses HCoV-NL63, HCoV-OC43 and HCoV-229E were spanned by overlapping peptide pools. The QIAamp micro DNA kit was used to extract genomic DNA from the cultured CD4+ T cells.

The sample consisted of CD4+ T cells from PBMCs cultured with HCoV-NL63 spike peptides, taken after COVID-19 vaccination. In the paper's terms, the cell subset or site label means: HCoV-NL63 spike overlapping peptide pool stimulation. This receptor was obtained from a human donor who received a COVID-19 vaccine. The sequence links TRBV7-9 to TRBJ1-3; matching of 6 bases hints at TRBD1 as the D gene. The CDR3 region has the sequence CASSLGGALGNTIYF. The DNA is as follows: TGTGCCAGCAGCTTAGGGGGGGCCCTTGGAAACACCATATATTTT.